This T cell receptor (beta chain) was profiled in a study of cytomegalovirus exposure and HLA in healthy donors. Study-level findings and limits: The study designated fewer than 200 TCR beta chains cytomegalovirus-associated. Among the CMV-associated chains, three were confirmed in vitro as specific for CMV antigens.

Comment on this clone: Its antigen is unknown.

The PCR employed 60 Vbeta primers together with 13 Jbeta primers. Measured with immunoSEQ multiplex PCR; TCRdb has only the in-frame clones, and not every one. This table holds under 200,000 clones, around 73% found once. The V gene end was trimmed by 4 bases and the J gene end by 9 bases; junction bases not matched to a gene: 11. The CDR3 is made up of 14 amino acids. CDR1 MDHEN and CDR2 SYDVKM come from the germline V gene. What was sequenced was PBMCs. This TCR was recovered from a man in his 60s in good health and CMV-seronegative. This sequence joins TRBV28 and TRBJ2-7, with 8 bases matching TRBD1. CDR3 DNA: TGTGCCAGCAGTTCAGATGGGACAGGCCTAGGGCAGTACTTC. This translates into CASSSDGTGLGQYF.